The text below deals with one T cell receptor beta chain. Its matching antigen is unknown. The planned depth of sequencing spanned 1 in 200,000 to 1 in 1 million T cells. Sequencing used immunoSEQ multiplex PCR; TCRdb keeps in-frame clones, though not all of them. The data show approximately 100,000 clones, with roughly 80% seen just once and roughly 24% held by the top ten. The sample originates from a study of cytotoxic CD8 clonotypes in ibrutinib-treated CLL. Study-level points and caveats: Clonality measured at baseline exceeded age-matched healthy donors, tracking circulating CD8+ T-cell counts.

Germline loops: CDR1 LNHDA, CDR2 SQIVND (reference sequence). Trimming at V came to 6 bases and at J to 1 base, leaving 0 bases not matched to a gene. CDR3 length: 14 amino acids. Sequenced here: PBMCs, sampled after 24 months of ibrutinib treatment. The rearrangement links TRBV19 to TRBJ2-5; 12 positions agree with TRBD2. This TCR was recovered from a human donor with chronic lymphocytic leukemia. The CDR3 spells CASRTSGSQETQYF. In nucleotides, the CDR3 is TGTGCCAGTAGGACTAGCGGGAGCCAAGAGACCCAGTACTTC.